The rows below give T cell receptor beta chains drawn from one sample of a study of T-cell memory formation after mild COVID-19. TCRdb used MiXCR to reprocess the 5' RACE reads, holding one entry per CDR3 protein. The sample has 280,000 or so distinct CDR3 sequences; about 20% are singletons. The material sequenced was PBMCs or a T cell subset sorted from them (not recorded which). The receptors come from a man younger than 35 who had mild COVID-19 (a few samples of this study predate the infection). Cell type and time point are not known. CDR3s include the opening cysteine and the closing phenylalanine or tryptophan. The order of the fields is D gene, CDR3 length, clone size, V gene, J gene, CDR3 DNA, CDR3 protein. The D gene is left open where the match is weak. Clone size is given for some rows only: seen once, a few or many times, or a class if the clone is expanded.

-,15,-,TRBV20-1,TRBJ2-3,TGCAGTGCTCGACCGCCACGAGGAGGGACAGATACGCAGTATTTT,CSARPPRGGTDTQYF
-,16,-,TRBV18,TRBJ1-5,TGTGCCAGCTCACCCCCGCGCAGGGATAGCAATCAGCCCCAGCATTTT,CASSPPRRDSNQPQHF
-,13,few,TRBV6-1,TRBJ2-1,TGTGCCAGCAGTCTCATCCAGCGAGGGGAGCAGTTCTTC,CASSLIQRGEQFF
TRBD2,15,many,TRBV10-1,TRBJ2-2,TGCGCCAGCAGGCCCGGGGGGGTGAACACCGGGGAGCTGTTTTTT,CASRPGGVNTGELFF
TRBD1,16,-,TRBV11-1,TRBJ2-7,TGTGCCAGCAGCTTGGCGACGGGACAGGGTGACTACGAGCAGTACTTC,CASSLATGQGDYEQYF
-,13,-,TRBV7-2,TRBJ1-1,TGTGCCAGCAGGAGACAGGAAGGCACTGAAGCTTTCTTT,CASRRQEGTEAFF
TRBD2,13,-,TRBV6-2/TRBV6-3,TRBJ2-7,TGTGCCAGCAGAGGCGGGGGTATCTACGAGCAGTACTTC,CASRGGGIYEQYF
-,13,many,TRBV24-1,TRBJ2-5,TGTGCCACCAGTGATGGTCCTACGGAGACCCAGTACTTC,CATSDGPTETQYF
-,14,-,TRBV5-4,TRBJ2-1,TGTGCCAGCAGCTTTGGGGGGGCCGACAATGAGCAGTTCTTC,CASSFGGADNEQFF
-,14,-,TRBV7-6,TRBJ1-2,TGTGCCAGCAGCTTAGTAGCAGATAACTATGGCTACACCTTC,CASSLVADNYGYTF
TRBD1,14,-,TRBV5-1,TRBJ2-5,TGCGCCAGCGGCGTCGGACAGGGAGCGGAGACCCAGTACTTC,CASGVGQGAETQYF
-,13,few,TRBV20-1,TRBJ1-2,TGCAGTGCTAGAGAGGCGGGGCCCTATGGCTACACCTTC,CSAREAGPYGYTF
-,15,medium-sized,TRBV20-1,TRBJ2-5,TGCAGTGCTAGAGATCTGAGGCAGGCCGAAGAGACCCAGTACTTC,CSARDLRQAEETQYF
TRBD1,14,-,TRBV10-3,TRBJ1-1,TGTGCCATCAGGAGGACAGGGCAGAACACTGAAGCTTTCTTT,CAIRRTGQNTEAFF
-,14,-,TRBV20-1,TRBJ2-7,TGCAGTGCTAGAGATGGTCCGGCGTCCTACGAGCAGTACTTC,CSARDGPASYEQYF